The 20 T cell receptor beta chains in this list originate from one sample, sequenced in a study of immune evolution from preneoplasia to lung adenocarcinoma. The method was immunoSEQ multiplex PCR; TCRdb's version includes in-frame clones alone and lacks a portion of them. The data contain some 41,000 clones, roughly four fifths of them singletons. The sequenced material came from FFPE invasive lung adenocarcinoma tissue. These receptors all stem from a person between 60 and 69 years old with lung adenocarcinoma.

This chain uses TRBV28 with TRBJ2-3; 11 nucleotides line up with TRBD1. Germline CDR1 MDHEN, CDR2 SYDVKM. J was trimmed by 2 bases and V by 7 bases; bases with no gene match: 8. This CDR3 has 16 amino acids. CDR3 nucleotide sequence: TGTGCCAGCACCGCCGGGACAGGGGGTTTCACAGATACGCAGTATTTT. It yields the protein CASTAGTGGFTDTQYF.

For this clone: This specimen includes other DNA sequences encoding the same CDR3. This chain uses TRBV29-1 with TRBJ2-7; weak D call: TRBD2 (5 bases). Trimming cost V 7 bases and J 3 bases, with 10 bases left between them. This CDR3 spans 11 amino acids. Germline loops: CDR1 SQVTM, CDR2 ANQGSEA. CDR3 amino acids: CSGLRDYEQYF. Here the CDR3 DNA reads TGCAGCGGCCTCCGGGACTACGAGCAGTACTTC.

The CDR3 loop reads CASSYRTDTEAFF. Here the CDR3 DNA reads TGTGCCAGCAGTTACCGGACGGACACTGAAGCTTTCTTT. The rearrangement uses TRBV6-6 and TRBJ1-1; no definite D call. CDR1 is MNHNY and CDR2 is SVGAGI in the germline V gene (reference sequence). The CDR3 totals 13 residues. The V end was cut by 2 bases, the J end by 3 bases, with 7 bases between.

The chain couples TRBV7-2 to TRBJ2-1; unclear D gene. With 8 bases removed from V and 3 bases from J, the gap between germline ends came to 2 bases. CDR1 is SGHTA, CDR2 FQGNSA, per germline. The CDR3 runs to 10 residues. The CDR3 sequence: CASGYNEQFF. For the CDR3, the DNA is TGTGCCAGCGGCTACAATGAGCAGTTCTTC.

The DNA of the CDR3 is TGTGCCACCGGGGCCGGGACTACTGGCGATGAGCAGTTCTTC. Protein sequence: CATGAGTTGDEQFF. The chain links TRBV6-6 to TRBJ2-1, with 7 bases matching TRBD2. The CDR3 spans 14 residues. Germline CDR1 reads MNHNY; CDR2 reads SVGAGI (reference sequence). Trimming cost V 10 bases and J 8 bases; bases outside gene matches: 14.

As DNA, the CDR3 is TGTGCCAGCAGTGAACAATTCTACGAGCAGTACTTC. This codes for CASSEQFYEQYF. The rearrangement joins TRBV6-1 to TRBJ2-7; unclear D gene. The CDR3 loop spans 12 amino acids. V dropped 2 bases and J dropped 3 bases, with 5 bases sitting between them. The germline gives CDR1 MNHNS, CDR2 SASEGT.

This clone was picked up a small number of times. The V gene is TRBV19, the J gene TRBJ1-4; D remains ambiguous. Germline V gene lookup returns CDR1 LNHDA and CDR2 SQIVND (reference sequence). Trimming pared 6 bases from V and 6 bases from J, leaving 14 bases between. This CDR3 has 14 amino acids. The CDR3 DNA follows: TGTGCCAGTAGAGCGACAAGCAGTTATGAAAAACTGTTTTTT. Translation gives CASRATSSYEKLFF.

The chain couples TRBV19 to TRBJ2-7; D possibly corresponds to TRBD1 (6 bases). From germline, CDR1 is LNHDA and CDR2 SQIVND (reference sequence). V gave up 7 bases and J gave up 2 bases, with 18 bases separating them. There are 15 residues in the CDR3. CDR3 loop: CASTLGGGSPYEQYF. In DNA form, the CDR3 reads TGTGCCAGTACCCTAGGGGGTGGAAGTCCCTACGAGCAGTACTTC.

The rearrangement joins TRBV19 to TRBJ2-7, with D tentatively TRBD1 (6 bases). Trimming cost V 5 bases and J 2 bases, with 13 bases left between them. Germline values: CDR1 LNHDA, CDR2 SQIVND (reference sequence). The CDR3 consists of 14 residues. CDR3 DNA: TGTGCCAGTAGTGTTCGGACAGAGGCCTACGAGCAGTACTTC. It is translated as CASSVRTEAYEQYF.

This clone was seen a handful of times. V and J are TRBV18 and TRBJ2-7, with TRBD1 matching 9 bases. Per germline, CDR1 KGHSH and CDR2 LQKENI. The CDR3 extends over 18 amino acids. V shed 4 bases and J 4 bases; nucleotides not matched to a gene: 17. The CDR3 coding sequence is TGTGCCAGCTCACTCTCTTTGAACCCGGGACAGGGATTGTACGAGCAGTACTTC. This gives the protein CASSLSLNPGQGLYEQYF.

The rearrangement joins TRBV18 to TRBJ2-3; D gene uncertain. The germline CDR1 and CDR2 sequences are KGHSH and LQKENI. This CDR3 has 12 residues. V was trimmed by 2 bases and J by 3 bases, leaving 3 bases between them. DNA for the CDR3: TGTGCCAGCTCACCAAGGACAGATACGCAGTATTTT. Translated: CASSPRTDTQYF.

Concerning this clone itself: One end of the junction does not line up with germline, which may come from a read error. The J gene is TRBJ2-7, the V gene TRBV5-3, with 10 bases fitting TRBD1. TRBV5-3 is an ORF, and what it does is uncertain. CDR3 length: 15 amino acids. In nucleotides, the CDR3 is TGTGCCAGCAGCTTGGGACAGGGGAGCCGCGTAGAGCAGTACTTC. Its protein product is CASSLGQGSRVEQYF.

This clone was observed a single time. The chain has TRBV27 and TRBJ1-2; D unclear. V lost 3 bases to trimming and J lost 4 bases, with 12 bases between them. Per the germline V gene, CDR1 is MNHEY and CDR2 is SMNVEV (reference sequence). This CDR3 is built from 14 residues. CDR3 protein: CASSLSGQTYGYTF. CDR3 in DNA: TGTGCCAGCAGTTTGTCCGGGCAGACCTATGGCTACACCTTC.

V is TRBV5-6 and J is TRBJ2-1; 9 bases align to TRBD2. V trimming: 1 base; J trimming: 8 bases; junction bases outside the gene matches: 4. The CDR3 is 14 amino acids. Germline CDR1 reads SGHDT; CDR2 reads YYEEEE. This CDR3 is CASSLYSGSDEQFF. Written as DNA, the CDR3 is TGTGCCAGCAGCTTGTATAGCGGGAGCGATGAGCAGTTCTTC. Together with reference TRBV5-6 and TRBJ2-1, the CDR3 gives the full variable domain: DAGVTQSPTHLIKTRGQQVTLRCSPKSGHDTVSWYQQALGQGPQFIFQYYEEEERQRGNFPDRFSGHQFPNYSSELNVNALLLGDSALYLCASSLYSGSDEQFFGPGTRLTVL.

The chain uses TRBV7-3 and TRBJ1-1; TRBD1 aligns across 9 bases. This CDR3 contains 15 residues. Germline V gives CDR1 SGHTA, CDR2 FQGTGA. After removal of 3 bases from V and 1 base from J, the junction contained 3 bases not matched to a gene. This CDR3 reads CASSLGGQGNTEAFF. The CDR3 DNA is TGTGCCAGCAGCTTGGGGGGACAGGGGAACACTGAAGCTTTCTTT.

The V gene is TRBV2, the J gene TRBJ1-3; possibly TRBD1 for D (5 bases). CDR1 is SNHLY and CDR2 is FYNNEI in the germline V gene. V shed 6 bases and J shed 4 bases, with 16 bases lying between them. The CDR3 length is 15 residues. The CDR3 region has the DNA TGTGCCAGCAGCGGACACCTCCCGGGAGGAAACACCATATATTTT. Translated, it gives CASSGHLPGGNTIYF.

The chain is built from TRBV11-3 and TRBJ2-5; a possible D gene is TRBD2 (6 bases). The ends were cut back, 5 bases at V and 1 base at J, with 17 bases in the middle. There are 16 residues in the CDR3. Germline assignment: CDR1 SGHNT and CDR2 YENEEA. Here the CDR3 DNA reads TGTGCCAGCAGCCTAGGGTTGGCGGGGATCCAAGAGACCCAGTACTTC. Translating it yields CASSLGLAGIQETQYF.

The V call is TRBV11-2, the J call TRBJ2-1; D is perhaps TRBD2 (6 bases). The CDR3 sequence is 16 residues long. V lost 5 bases and J lost 4, with 18 bases in between. Germline V gene data show CDR1 as SGHAT and CDR2 as FQNNGV. In DNA form, the CDR3 reads TGTGCCAGCAGCCGGCGGCGGCGGGACTTTTACAATGAGCAGTTCTTC. Its protein is CASSRRRRDFYNEQFF.

This rearrangement joins TRBV9 to TRBJ2-3; D is unresolved. This CDR3 comprises 14 residues. Trimming took off 4 bases at V and 0 bases at J, with 9 bases between the two ends. Germline V gene sequence: CDR1 SGDLS, CDR2 YYNGEE. CDR3 loop: CASSLTRSTDTQYF. For the CDR3, the DNA is TGTGCCAGCAGCTTAACCCGCAGCACAGATACGCAGTATTTT.

The table lists this clone with a few counts. J is TRBJ2-3 and V is TRBV5-1; 13 nucleotides line up with TRBD2. CDR1 is SGHRS, CDR2 YFSETQ, per germline. This CDR3 comprises 17 residues. The J segment lost 6 bases and the V segment lost 4 bases, leaving 11 bases of the junction unmatched. CDR3 in amino acids: CASSLIATSGRRDTQYF. CDR3 DNA: TGCGCCAGCAGCCTTATTGCGACTAGCGGGAGGAGGGATACGCAGTATTTT.